The 27 T cell receptor beta chains presented below share a single source sample, sequenced in a study of graft-versus-host responses after intestinal transplantation. Using immunoSEQ multiplex PCR, the repertoire was profiled, and TCRdb retains in-frame clones only, with some absent. Altogether approximately 90,000 clones are present, under 95% being singletons, with the ten largest covering about 2%. These receptors are not linked to any known antigen. Sequencing was performed on unstimulated CD8+ T cells sorted from spleen or lymph node cells, taken before intestinal transplant. Receptors originate from a human donor who received an intestinal transplant.

This clone showed up just once. The CDR3 loop is CASSLAEPTGIQYF. CDR3 in DNA: TGTGCCAGCAGCTTAGCGGAGCCCACCGGCATTCAGTACTTC. The rearrangement joins TRBV7-9 to TRBJ2-4; D gene unclear. Germline assignment: CDR1 SEHNR and CDR2 FQNEAQ (reference sequence). V dropped 0 bases and J dropped 9 bases, with 12 bases sitting between them. This CDR3 has 14 amino acids.

This chain uses TRBV19 with TRBJ1-1, with 7 bases lining up with TRBD1. CDR1 and CDR2 (germline): LNHDA, SQIVND (reference sequence). Unmatched junction bases numbered 10, after V lost 5 bases and J lost 4 bases. The CDR3 is 15 amino acids. In nucleotides, the CDR3 is TGTGCCAGTAGTCTGCCACAGGGGTTCTTCACTGAAGCTTTCTTT. Translating it yields CASSLPQGFFTEAFF.

This sequence joins TRBV4-3 and TRBJ2-1; 10 bases are shared with TRBD2. The CDR3 runs to 17 residues. Germline V lookup: CDR1 LGHNA, CDR2 YSLEER. The trim removed 0 bases at V and 0 bases at J, leaving 2 bases unmatched. The CDR3 protein is CASSQDLAGASYNEQFF. DNA for the CDR3: TGCGCCAGCAGCCAAGACCTAGCGGGGGCCTCCTACAATGAGCAGTTCTTC.

V and J are TRBV19 and TRBJ2-7; 11 bases are shared with TRBD1. With V trimmed by 2 bases and J by 1 base, 7 bases remained unmatched. This CDR3 region has 17 residues. Germline CDR1 is LNHDA and CDR2 is SQIVND (reference sequence). The CDR3 region is CASSISPDRGLSYEQYF. For the CDR3, the DNA is TGTGCCAGTAGTATATCCCCGGACAGGGGGCTTTCCTACGAGCAGTACTTC.

This clone was picked up one time. V gene TRBV6-5 combines with J gene TRBJ2-7; D might be TRBD2 (5 bases). Looked up from germline, CDR1 is MNHEY and CDR2 is SVGAGI. The V end lost 0 bases, the J end lost 7 bases, and 13 bases lay between the germline ends. CDR3 length: 14 residues. The CDR3 is CASSYSSGSEEQYF. The CDR3 region has the DNA TGTGCCAGCAGTTACTCGTCGGGGTCGGAGGAGCAGTACTTC.

The gene calls are TRBV7-2 and TRBJ2-7, with TRBD2 matching 13 bases. Germline V gene lookup returns CDR1 SGHTA and CDR2 FQGNSA. The CDR3 loop spans 16 amino acids. The V and J ends lost 5 bases and 2 bases, in that order; junction bases with no gene match: 6. The CDR3 DNA sequence: TGTGCCAGCAGCCTGATGACTAGCGGGGGGACCTACGAGCAGTACTTC. Residues: CASSLMTSGGTYEQYF. The variable domain in full, completed from reference TRBV7-2 and TRBJ2-7, reads GAGVSQSPSNKVTEKGKDVELRCDPISGHTALYWYRQSLGQGLEFLIYFQGNSAPDKSGLPSDRFSAERTGGSVSTLTIQRTQQEDSAVYLCASSLMTSGGTYEQYFGPGTRLTVT.

The genes are TRBV7-9 and TRBJ2-1; D not resolved. Germline CDR1 and CDR2: SEHNR and FQNEAQ (reference sequence). This CDR3 comprises 11 residues. V lost 4 bases, J lost 6 bases, and 4 bases lay in between. The CDR3 coding sequence is TGTGCCAGCAGCTCTCGCAATGAGCAGTTCTTC. Its protein product is CASSSRNEQFF.

The gene calls are TRBV7-9 and TRBJ2-3; TRBD1 matches 8 bases. After removal of 5 bases from V and 4 bases from J, the junction contained 11 bases not matched to a gene. Per the germline V gene, CDR1 is SEHNR and CDR2 is FQNEAQ (reference sequence). The CDR3 is 16 residues long. CDR3 protein: CASSLSLTGGPDTQYF. CDR3 DNA: TGTGCCAGCAGCCTAAGTCTCACAGGGGGGCCAGATACGCAGTATTTT.

The genes are TRBV7-9 and TRBJ1-6, with a tentative D call TRBD1 (5 bases). Germline CDR1 reads SEHNR; CDR2 reads FQNEAQ (reference sequence). This CDR3 is 16 amino acids long. Trimming removed 8 bases from V and 7 bases from J, with 21 bases in between. CDR3 coding DNA: TGTGCCAGCCAACCTGACCCGGGGGGTAACAATTCACCCCTCCACTTT. This codes for CASQPDPGGNNSPLHF.

The chain joins TRBV29-1 to TRBJ2-7; D perhaps matches TRBD1 (7 bases). V was pared by 1 base and J by 2 bases, with 12 bases between. The germline V gene has CDR1 SQVTM and CDR2 ANQGSEA. This CDR3 contains 14 residues. This CDR3 is CSVEVQGGPYEQYF. The CDR3 coding sequence is TGCAGCGTTGAAGTCCAGGGGGGCCCCTACGAGCAGTACTTC.

V usage is TRBV5-6 and J usage is TRBJ1-3; D is unresolved. Germline CDR1 and CDR2: SGHDT and YYEEEE. With 4 bases removed from V and 2 bases from J, the gap between germline ends came to 16 bases. CDR3 length: 16 residues. CDR3: CASSQPGLSTGNTIYF. In DNA, the CDR3 is TGTGCCAGCAGCCAACCCGGACTATCGACTGGAAACACCATATATTTT.

The rearrangement joins TRBV4-3 to TRBJ1-2; unclear D gene. Trimming pared 0 bases from V and 4 bases from J, leaving 9 bases between. Germline CDR1 is LGHNA and CDR2 is YSLEER. This CDR3 has 14 residues. CDR3 sequence reads: CASSQEEGTYGYTF. CDR3 bases: TGCGCCAGCAGCCAAGAGGAGGGAACCTATGGCTACACCTTC.

The rearrangement links TRBV9 to TRBJ1-6; no reliable D call. Trimming left V 0 bases short and J 6 bases short, with 10 bases between. This CDR3 has 15 residues. Germline CDR1 reads SGDLS; CDR2 reads YYNGEE. The CDR3 coding sequence is TGTGCCAGCAGCGTAGGGGCAGAGCTTAATTCACCCCTCCACTTT. It codes for CASSVGAELNSPLHF.

This sequence joins TRBV11-2 and TRBJ2-5; the match to TRBD2 covers 7 bases. V dropped 2 bases and J dropped 1; count of bases not matched to a gene: 4. CDR1 is SGHAT and CDR2 is FQNNGV in the germline V gene. The CDR3 sequence is 15 residues long. Written as DNA, the CDR3 is TGTGCCAGCAGCTTAACGACTAGCCTCCAAGAGACCCAGTACTTC. Translating it yields CASSLTTSLQETQYF.

The chain employs TRBV7-9 and TRBJ2-3; D unresolved. V was pared by 4 bases and J by 6 bases, with 5 bases between. This CDR3 region has 11 residues. Looked up from germline, CDR1 is SEHNR and CDR2 is FQNEAQ (reference sequence). CDR3 DNA sequence: TGTGCCAGCAGCTCGCAGGATACGCAGTATTTT. This translates into CASSSQDTQYF.

V is TRBV5-1 and J is TRBJ2-3; 12 bases line up with TRBD2. There are 17 residues in the CDR3. Germline CDR1 SGHRS, CDR2 YFSETQ. V shed 4 bases, J shed 1 base, and the junction held 7 bases outside the gene matches. In nucleotides, the CDR3 is TGCGCCAGCAGCCTGAGACTAGCGGGGGCCGGCACAGATACGCAGTATTTT. This sequence encodes CASSLRLAGAGTDTQYF.

In this sample, this clone turned up once. The sample holds other DNA sequences that translate to the same CDR3. The CDR3, as DNA: TGTGCCAGTAGTCCCTGGGGGGGCACTGAAGCTTTCTTT. It encodes CASSPWGGTEAFF. This chain connects TRBV19 to TRBJ1-1; D possibly corresponds to TRBD1 (5 bases). The germline V gene encodes CDR1 LNHDA and CDR2 SQIVND (reference sequence). Trimming took 5 bases from V and 4 from J, leaving 11 bases between them. The CDR3 loop spans 13 amino acids. Looking up the rest from reference TRBV19 and TRBJ1-1 gives the full variable domain: DGGITQSPKYLFRKEGQNVTLSCEQNLNHDAMYWYRQDPGQGLRLIYYSQIVNDFQKGDIAEGYSVSREKKESFPLTVTSAQKNPTAFYLCASSPWGGTEAFFGQGTRLTVV.

The chain is built from TRBV7-2 and TRBJ2-7; TRBD1 matches at 7 bases. After removal of 1 base from V and 4 bases from J, the junction contained 10 bases not matched to a gene. This CDR3 comprises 16 residues. Germline values: CDR1 SGHTA, CDR2 FQGNSA. This CDR3 reads CASSLEWSGGSYEQYF. DNA for the CDR3: TGTGCCAGCAGCTTAGAATGGTCAGGGGGTTCGTACGAGCAGTACTTC. The entire variable domain, with the rest obtained from reference TRBV7-2 and TRBJ2-7, is as follows: GAGVSQSPSNKVTEKGKDVELRCDPISGHTALYWYRQSLGQGLEFLIYFQGNSAPDKSGLPSDRFSAERTGGSVSTLTIQRTQQEDSAVYLCASSLEWSGGSYEQYFGPGTRLTVT.

This sequence joins TRBV30 and TRBJ2-7; D may be TRBD1 (5 bases). The V gene's germline CDR1 is GTSNPN and CDR2 SVGIG (reference sequence). V lost 2 bases to trimming and J lost 0 bases, with 14 bases between them. This CDR3 contains 15 residues. CDR3: CAWSPPDKVSYEQYF. The CDR3 DNA is TGTGCCTGGAGTCCCCCGGACAAGGTCTCCTACGAGCAGTACTTC.

The V call is TRBV11-2, the J call TRBJ1-1; D call uncertain. The germline CDR1 and CDR2 sequences are SGHAT and FQNNGV. The V end lost 1 base, the J end lost 1 base, and 4 bases lay between the germline ends. The CDR3 consists of 13 residues. The CDR3 protein is CASSLAGNTEAFF. The DNA of the CDR3 is TGTGCCAGCAGCTTAGCCGGGAACACTGAAGCTTTCTTT.

This chain joins TRBV5-6 and TRBJ2-7, with 14 bases aligning to TRBD2. The ends lost 5 bases at V and 1 base at J; junction bases unmatched: 11. The CDR3 runs 18 residues. From germline, CDR1 is SGHDT and CDR2 YYEEEE. The CDR3 nucleotides are TGTGCCAGCAGAAGCAGGGGACTAGCGGGGGCTTATTCCTACGAGCAGTACTTC. Translating gives CASRSRGLAGAYSYEQYF.

The chain recombines TRBV7-9 with TRBJ1-1, with a possible D match to TRBD1 (5 bases). V was cut by 4 bases and J by 5 bases, with 14 bases left in between. CDR1 and CDR2 (germline): SEHNR, FQNEAQ (reference sequence). The CDR3 is made up of 14 amino acids. In nucleotides, the CDR3 is TGTGCCAGCAGCTCTCGGACAAGTCGGACTGAAGCTTTCTTT. Translation gives CASSSRTSRTEAFF.

DNA for the CDR3: TGTGCCAGTAGCTATAAGACAGGCTCCTATAATTCACCCCTCCACTTT. This codes for CASSYKTGSYNSPLHF. The chain is built from TRBV19 and TRBJ1-6, with D possibly being TRBD1 (6 bases). V was cut by 6 bases and J by 0 bases, with 12 bases left in between. In germline, CDR1 is LNHDA, CDR2 SQIVND (reference sequence). The CDR3 consists of 16 residues.

V and J are TRBV10-3 and TRBJ2-7; weak D call: TRBD2 (6 bases). CDR1 is ENHRY, CDR2 SYGVKD, per germline. The V gene lost 3 bases and the J gene lost 0 bases, with 9 bases spanning the gap. This CDR3 comprises 14 residues. CDR3 amino acids: CAISDQTSSYEQYF. CDR3 in DNA: TGTGCCATCAGTGATCAGACTAGCTCCTACGAGCAGTACTTC.

V usage is TRBV7-2 and J usage is TRBJ2-1, with D unclear. Germline CDR1 is SGHTA and CDR2 is FQGNSA. The CDR3 has 12 amino acids. The V and J ends lost 1 base and 5 bases respectively, with 3 bases between them. Here the CDR3 reads CASSLGDNEQFF. The CDR3 DNA sequence: TGTGCCAGCAGCTTAGGAGACAATGAGCAGTTCTTC. The variable domain in full, completed from reference TRBV7-2 and TRBJ2-1, reads GAGVSQSPSNKVTEKGKDVELRCDPISGHTALYWYRQSLGQGLEFLIYFQGNSAPDKSGLPSDRFSAERTGGSVSTLTIQRTQQEDSAVYLCASSLGDNEQFFGPGTRLTVL.

The count of this clone is one. The chain combines TRBV9 with TRBJ2-1; D might be TRBD1 (5 bases). Germline CDR1 reads SGDLS; CDR2 reads YYNGEE. The CDR3 totals 15 residues. V lost 0 bases to trimming and J lost 3 bases, with 10 bases between them. CDR3 amino acids: CASSVAGRDYNEQFF. In DNA, the CDR3 is TGTGCCAGCAGCGTAGCCGGCAGGGACTACAATGAGCAGTTCTTC.

The chain joins TRBV27 to TRBJ1-2, with a weak D call TRBD1 (5 bases). The germline V gene has CDR1 MNHEY and CDR2 SMNVEV (reference sequence). CDR3 length: 15 amino acids. Trimming pared 0 bases from V and 8 bases from J, leaving 16 bases between. CDR3 DNA: TGTGCCAGCAGTTTATCGAATGGGCAGGGTGGAGGCTACACCTTC. Translating it yields CASSLSNGQGGGYTF.